This T cell receptor beta chain was identified during a study of cytomegalovirus exposure and HLA in healthy donors. These donors, healthy bone marrow donors, were studied. This clone was found a few times. Vbeta (60) and Jbeta (13) primers were used in the PCR. Repertoires were generated with immunoSEQ multiplex PCR, while TCRdb's copy carries only in-frame clones and drops some. The sample contains about 190,000 clones, 75% to 90% of which appear only once. The CDR3 spans 15 residues. Germline CDR1 and CDR2: MGHRA and YSYEKL. Trimming took 4 bases from V and 3 from J; bases not matched to a gene: 6. The sequenced sample consisted of PBMCs. The gene calls are TRBV4-1 and TRBJ2-7; 10 positions match TRBD1. The TCR comes from a woman aged 18-29 years in good health and CMV-seronegative. DNA of the CDR3: TGCGCCAGCAGCCCCTCCGGGACAGGGGACTACGAGCAGTACTTC. Protein: CASSPSGTGDYEQYF.